This TCR beta chain was captured in a study of blood T cell repertoires in COVID-19. Profiling relied on immunoSEQ multiplex PCR, and the TCRdb table lists in-frame clones only, not all of them. The sample carries more than 150,000 clones, around 90% recorded once. The CDR3 runs 16 residues. CDR1 is LNHNV and CDR2 is YYDKDF in the germline V gene (reference sequence). Trimming pared 3 bases from V and 7 bases from J, leaving 18 bases between. The material sequenced was peripheral blood. The clonotype comes from a man in his fifties or sixties with acute or convalescent COVID-19. The chain couples TRBV15 to TRBJ2-2; perhaps TRBD2 as D (7 bases). The CDR3 DNA reads TGTGCCACCAGCAGGGGGAGGGGGACTGGATTCGGGGAGCTGTTTTTT. This sequence encodes CATSRGRGTGFGELFF.